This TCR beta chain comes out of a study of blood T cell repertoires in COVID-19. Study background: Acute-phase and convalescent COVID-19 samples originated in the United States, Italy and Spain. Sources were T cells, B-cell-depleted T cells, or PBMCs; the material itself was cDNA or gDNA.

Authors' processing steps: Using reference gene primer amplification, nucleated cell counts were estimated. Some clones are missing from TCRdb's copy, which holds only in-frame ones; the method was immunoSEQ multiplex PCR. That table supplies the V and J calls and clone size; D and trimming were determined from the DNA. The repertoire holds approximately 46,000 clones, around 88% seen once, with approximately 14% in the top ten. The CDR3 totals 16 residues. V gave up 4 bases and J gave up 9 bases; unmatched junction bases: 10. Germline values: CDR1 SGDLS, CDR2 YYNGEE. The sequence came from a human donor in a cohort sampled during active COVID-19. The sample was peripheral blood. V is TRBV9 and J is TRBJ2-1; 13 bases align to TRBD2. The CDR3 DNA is TGTGCCAGCAGCATACTAGCGGGAGGGCCAAGAAGTGAGCAGTTCTTC. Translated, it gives CASSILAGGPRSEQFF.